This TCR beta chain appears in the sequencing data of a study of blood T cell repertoires in COVID-19. The CDR3 has 15 amino acids. Losses at the gene ends were 3 bases for V and 4 bases for J; bases not matched to a gene: 4. Germline V lookup: CDR1 KGHSH, CDR2 LQKENI. Profiling relied on immunoSEQ multiplex PCR, and the TCRdb table lists in-frame clones only, not all of them. The sample lists hundreds of thousands of clones, about 86% seen once, with about 14% in the top ten. The receptor comes from a woman in her fifties or sixties with acute COVID-19. Sequences were obtained from PBMCs or T cells enriched from blood (not recorded which). The chain combines TRBV18 with TRBJ1-3; 9 positions agree with TRBD1. This chain's CDR3 is CASSPDRGPGNTIYF. CDR3 nucleotides: TGTGCCAGCTCACCGGACAGGGGACCCGGAAACACCATATATTTT.